What follows is one T cell receptor beta chain and its context. Its antigen is undetermined. The data are from a study of T cell repertoires in cytomegalovirus infection. On the study more broadly: The public TCR beta signatures pointed to both CMV infection and matching HLA type.

TCRdb itself ran the reads through MiXCR, one entry per CDR3 protein. Of 200,000 to 300,000 distinct CDR3 sequences detected, approximately 15% appear once; the ten largest clones hold around 8.1%. The study's findings and limits: There were HLA-C-restricted CMV-specific TCR beta clonotypes dominating the ex vivo response.

The source material was PBMCs. The TCR sequence derives from a human donor in good health (CMV status not recorded). Some clones in this sample may be carry-over from other donors' samples.

CDR3 in DNA: TGTGCCAGCAGTTCACGGATAAACATTCAGTACTTC. Encoded protein: CASSSRINIQYF. The rearrangement joins TRBV28 to TRBJ2-4; D is unresolved. V dropped 4 bases and J dropped 6 bases, with 7 bases sitting between them. CDR1 MDHEN and CDR2 SYDVKM come from the germline V gene. This CDR3 has 12 amino acids.